The 28 T cell receptor beta chains below all came from one sample that was sequenced in a study of control samples from healthy donors and cancer patients. Libraries were prepared by immunoSEQ multiplex PCR; TCRdb keeps only in-frame clonotypes and omits some of them. This table has fewer than 200,000 clones, approximately 94% appearing once. The sequencing sample was made of PBMCs. Source of these receptors: a man in his 60s with colorectal cancer.

The chain has TRBV7-9 and TRBJ2-1, with 15 bases fitting TRBD2. Germline values: CDR1 SEHNR, CDR2 FQNEAQ (reference sequence). The V and J ends lost 4 bases and 7 bases, in that order; junction bases with no gene match: 2. The CDR3 is 15 amino acids. The CDR3 coding sequence is TGTGCCAGCAGCTCGGGACTAGCGGGGGGAAATGAGCAGTTCTTC. Translation gives CASSSGLAGGNEQFF.

The rearrangement joins TRBV7-9 to TRBJ2-2, with TRBD1 as a possible D gene (6 bases). Trimming took 0 bases from V and 2 from J, leaving 7 bases between them. The CDR3 length is 15 residues. Germline CDR1 SEHNR, CDR2 FQNEAQ (reference sequence). Here the CDR3 reads CASSLAGANTGELFF. In nucleotides, the CDR3 is TGTGCCAGCAGCTTAGCGGGGGCCAACACCGGGGAGCTGTTTTTT. The full variable domain, completed using reference TRBV7-9 and TRBJ2-2, is DTGVSQNPRHKITKRGQNVTFRCDPISEHNRLYWYRQTLGQGPEFLTYFQNEAQLEKSRLLSDRFSAERPKGSFSTLEIQRTEQGDSAMYLCASSLAGANTGELFFGEGSRLTVL.

The chain has TRBV19 and TRBJ1-5, with 7 bases matching TRBD1. This CDR3 is built from 17 residues. Germline values: CDR1 LNHDA, CDR2 SQIVND (reference sequence). Trimming cost V 5 bases and J 0 bases; bases outside gene matches: 10. In DNA form, the CDR3 reads TGTGCCAGTAGTCCCCGCCCCGGGACAGATAGCAATCAGCCCCAGCATTTT. Translating gives CASSPRPGTDSNQPQHF.

As for this clone: Distinct nucleotide sequences in the sample also encode this CDR3. The chain employs TRBV18 and TRBJ1-5; unclear D gene. Germline V gene data show CDR1 as KGHSH and CDR2 as LQKENI. The V end was cut by 2 bases, the J end by 7 bases, with 9 bases between. This CDR3 is 13 amino acids long. The CDR3 nucleotides read TGTGCCAGCTCACCAGGTGATGGCCAGCCCCAGCATTTT. Its translation is CASSPGDGQPQHF.

The chain has TRBV5-6 and TRBJ1-1, with D unresolved. This CDR3 has 13 amino acids. V lost 4 bases, J lost 0 bases, and 7 bases lay in between. Germline-derived CDR1 and CDR2 are SGHDT and YYEEEE. This CDR3 reads CASSTYLNTEAFF. CDR3 nucleotides: TGTGCCAGCAGCACTTATTTGAACACTGAAGCTTTCTTT.

This chain uses TRBV6-2 or TRBV6-3 with TRBJ1-2, with D tentatively TRBD1 (6 bases). Trimming took 2 bases from V and 4 from J, leaving 11 bases between them. The V gene's germline CDR1 is MNHEY and CDR2 SVGEGT. This CDR3 contains 14 residues. CDR3 amino acids: CASSYQQGPYGYTF. The CDR3 DNA sequence: TGTGCCAGCAGTTACCAACAGGGACCCTATGGCTACACCTTC.

The chain is built from TRBV6-4 and TRBJ2-3, with D unclear. Germline V CDR1 and CDR2: MRHNA, SNTAGT. The CDR3 spans 15 residues. Trimming took off 6 bases at V and 0 bases at J, with 13 bases between the two ends. DNA of the CDR3: TGTGCCAGCAGCCCTCTCCCCTTTAGCACAGATACGCAGTATTTT. It encodes CASSPLPFSTDTQYF.

This sequence joins TRBV9 and TRBJ1-2; TRBD1 aligns across 10 bases. The CDR3 has 16 amino acids. Per the germline V gene, CDR1 is SGDLS and CDR2 is YYNGEE. The J segment lost 6 bases and the V segment lost 0 bases, leaving 8 bases of the junction unmatched. CDR3 sequence: CASSVDFAGTGDGYTF. Written as DNA, the CDR3 is TGTGCCAGCAGCGTAGACTTTGCCGGGACAGGGGATGGCTACACCTTC.

The V call is TRBV29-1, the J call TRBJ2-5; D gene unclear. V dropped 2 bases and J dropped 1 base, with 14 bases sitting between them. Looked up from germline, CDR1 is SQVTM and CDR2 is ANQGSEA. The CDR3 loop spans 15 amino acids. CDR3 sequence (DNA): TGCAGCGTTGAAAGGCCAGGAGATTCCCAAGAGACCCAGTACTTC. Encoded protein: CSVERPGDSQETQYF.

The CDR3 loop is CAISVGENEQFF. DNA for the CDR3: TGTGCCATCAGTGTTGGGGAGAATGAGCAGTTCTTC. The V call is TRBV10-3, the J call TRBJ2-1; TRBD2 might be the D (5 bases). The germline V and J ends were trimmed by 4 bases and 7 bases, with 8 bases remaining between them. This CDR3 contains 12 residues. Germline V lookup: CDR1 ENHRY, CDR2 SYGVKD.

J is TRBJ1-6 and V is TRBV21-1. TRBV21-1 is a known pseudogene. The length of the CDR3 is 15 residues. The CDR3 coding sequence is TGTGCCAGCAGCAGCCGGTGTCCTAGGAATTCACCCCTCCACTTT. Its protein is CASSSRCPRNSPLHF.

The CDR3 DNA reads as TGTGCCAGCAGCCAAGAAATGGGACAAACTCCAGCCAAAAACATTCAGTACTTC. Its protein product is CASSQEMGQTPAKNIQYF. The chain is built from TRBV4-2 and TRBJ2-4, with D perhaps TRBD1 (6 bases). Trimming left V 0 bases short and J 0 bases short, with 15 bases between. The length of the CDR3 is 18 residues. Germline V gene data show CDR1 as LGHNA and CDR2 as YNFKEQ.

The chain carries TRBV5-4 and TRBJ1-2; 10 bases line up with TRBD1. This CDR3 has 17 amino acids. Germline CDR1 reads SGHNT; CDR2 reads YYREEE (reference sequence). The V gene end was trimmed by 4 bases and the J gene end by 7 bases; junction bases not matched to a gene: 16. The CDR3 region has the DNA TGTGCCAGCAGCCCTGGACAGGGGGTTGAGGGTTCCGCTGGCTACACCTTC. This sequence encodes CASSPGQGVEGSAGYTF. Full variable domain (remainder filled in from reference TRBV5-4 and TRBJ1-2): ETGVTQSPTHLIKTRGQQVTLRCSSQSGHNTVSWYQQALGQGPQFIFQYYREEENGRGNFPPRFSGLQFPNYSSELNVNALELDDSALYLCASSPGQGVEGSAGYTFGSGTRLTVV.

The CDR3 region is CASSSGTDNQPQHF. CDR3 DNA: TGTGCCAGCAGCTCCGGGACAGACAATCAGCCCCAGCATTTT. This chain joins TRBV5-6 and TRBJ1-5; 7 nucleotides agree with TRBD1. Germline assignment: CDR1 SGHDT and CDR2 YYEEEE. V was pared by 3 bases and J by 3 bases, with 3 bases of the junction left unmatched. The CDR3 has 14 amino acids.

The rearrangement uses TRBV4-3 and TRBJ2-7; the match to TRBD1 covers 7 bases. Germline V lookup: CDR1 LGHNA, CDR2 YSLEER. The CDR3 has 15 residues. The J segment lost 5 bases and the V segment lost 0 bases, leaving 7 bases of the junction unmatched. The CDR3 DNA reads as TGCGCCAGCAGCCAAGACTTAGGGGGCATCGACGAGCAGTACTTC. Protein sequence: CASSQDLGGIDEQYF.

The CDR3 nucleotides are TGCGCCAGCAGCCGCAGGGGCGGGGGGGCCGTCGAGCAGTACTTC. Its protein is CASSRRGGGAVEQYF. This chain joins TRBV4-1 and TRBJ2-7; 9 nucleotides align to TRBD2. The CDR3 runs to 15 residues. Trimming at V came to 4 bases and at J to 6 bases, leaving 10 bases not matched to a gene. Germline V gene data show CDR1 as MGHRA and CDR2 as YSYEKL.

The CDR3 is CASSAQDRADTIYF. Here the CDR3 DNA reads TGTGCCAGCTCAGCCCAGGACAGGGCGGACACCATATATTTT. The V and J genes are TRBV18 and TRBJ1-3; 8 positions agree with TRBD1. Trimming took 5 bases from V and 8 from J; bases not matched to a gene: 8. There are 14 residues in the CDR3. CDR1 is KGHSH and CDR2 is LQKENI in the germline V gene.

V and J are TRBV18 and TRBJ2-7; TRBD1 might be the D (6 bases). Germline V gene lookup returns CDR1 KGHSH and CDR2 LQKENI. Trimming left V 4 bases short and J 4 bases short, with 17 bases between. This CDR3 region has 15 residues. Here the CDR3 DNA reads TGTGCCAGCTCACGAACCCGGGACACCCCTTACGAGCAGTACTTC. Amino acids: CASSRTRDTPYEQYF.

This sequence joins TRBV6-1 and TRBJ1-2; D is unclear. Germline V gene lookup returns CDR1 MNHNS and CDR2 SASEGT. V gave up 0 bases and J gave up 0 bases, with 5 bases separating them. This CDR3 comprises 14 residues. The CDR3 DNA reads as TGTGCCAGCAGTGAAGCGCGGGCTAACTATGGCTACACCTTC. Residues: CASSEARANYGYTF.

This chain links TRBV7-6 with TRBJ2-3; TRBD2 aligns across 12 bases. Per the germline V gene, CDR1 is SGHVS and CDR2 is FNYEAQ. The ends lost 5 bases at V and 2 bases at J; junction bases unmatched: 5. The CDR3 has 16 amino acids. CDR3 protein: CASSPGLAGFTDTQYF. CDR3 sequence (DNA): TGTGCCAGCAGCCCCGGACTAGCGGGGTTCACAGATACGCAGTATTTT.

This rearrangement joins TRBV18 to TRBJ1-1; unclear D gene. The CDR3 is 13 residues long. Germline CDR1 reads KGHSH; CDR2 reads LQKENI. Trimming pared 2 bases from V and 3 bases from J, leaving 7 bases between. The CDR3 is CASSPGVDTEAFF. In nucleotides, the CDR3 is TGTGCCAGCTCACCAGGGGTAGACACTGAAGCTTTCTTT.

This clone was seen just once. This chain links TRBV7-2 with TRBJ1-6; D ambiguous. CDR1 is SGHTA and CDR2 is FQGNSA in the germline V gene. Trimming left V 7 bases short and J 10 bases short, with 14 bases between. The CDR3 spans 13 residues. The CDR3 bases are TGTGCCAGCAACGGGGAACGTGGGTCACCCCTCCACTTT. Translating gives CASNGERGSPLHF. The full variable domain, with the rest looked up from reference TRBV7-2 and TRBJ1-6, is GAGVSQSPSNKVTEKGKDVELRCDPISGHTALYWYRQSLGQGLEFLIYFQGNSAPDKSGLPSDRFSAERTGGSVSTLTIQRTQQEDSAVYLCASNGERGSPLHFGNGTRLTVT.

The count of this clone is one. The genes are TRBV19 and TRBJ1-5, with 7 positions matching TRBD1. The CDR3 has 13 residues. V shed 10 bases and J 1 base; nucleotides not matched to a gene: 4. CDR1 and CDR2 (germline): LNHDA, SQIVND (reference sequence). CDR3 sequence: CATQGESNQPQHF. CDR3 nucleotides: TGTGCCACTCAGGGGGAAAGCAATCAGCCCCAGCATTTT.

The CDR3 reads CSAGGQANTGELFF. CDR3 coding DNA: TGCAGCGCTGGGGGCCAGGCGAACACCGGGGAGCTGTTTTTT. The chain is built from TRBV29-1 and TRBJ2-2; D possibly corresponds to TRBD1 (6 bases). CDR1 is SQVTM, CDR2 ANQGSEA, per germline. This CDR3 region has 14 residues. The V and J ends lost 7 bases and 0 bases respectively, with 12 bases between them.

The chain employs TRBV6-5 and TRBJ2-7; D gene unclear. Germline V gene sequence: CDR1 MNHEY, CDR2 SVGAGI. The CDR3 length is 14 residues. The ends were cut back, 6 bases at V and 2 bases at J, with 14 bases in the middle. The CDR3 reads CASRSIAFPYEQYF. CDR3 DNA sequence: TGTGCCAGCAGGAGCATCGCTTTCCCCTACGAGCAGTACTTC.

The chain links TRBV21-1 to TRBJ1-2. TRBV21-1 is noted as a pseudogene. The CDR3 contains 19 residues. The CDR3 DNA follows: TGTGCCAGCAGCAAGGGGATAAAGATTTCCGGGACCCGGGGGCGAGGCTACACCTTC. Residues: CASSKGIKISGTRGRGYTF.

This chain joins TRBV9 and TRBJ2-3; the D is unclear. CDR1 and CDR2 from the germline V gene are SGDLS and YYNGEE. V was pared by 0 bases and J by 2 bases, with 10 bases between. The CDR3 is made up of 15 amino acids. In nucleotides, the CDR3 is TGTGCCAGCAGCGTAGCTAACTACTTCACAGATACGCAGTATTTT. Encoded protein: CASSVANYFTDTQYF.

This clone was observed once. The chain couples TRBV7-2 to TRBJ1-2, with 10 nucleotides matching TRBD1. The length of the CDR3 is 15 residues. Germline-derived CDR1 and CDR2 are SGHTA and FQGNSA. V was pared by 0 bases and J by 4 bases, with 2 bases of the junction left unmatched. As DNA, the CDR3 is TGTGCCAGCAGCTTAGCGACAGGGGGCGGCTATGGCTACACCTTC. This codes for CASSLATGGGYGYTF.